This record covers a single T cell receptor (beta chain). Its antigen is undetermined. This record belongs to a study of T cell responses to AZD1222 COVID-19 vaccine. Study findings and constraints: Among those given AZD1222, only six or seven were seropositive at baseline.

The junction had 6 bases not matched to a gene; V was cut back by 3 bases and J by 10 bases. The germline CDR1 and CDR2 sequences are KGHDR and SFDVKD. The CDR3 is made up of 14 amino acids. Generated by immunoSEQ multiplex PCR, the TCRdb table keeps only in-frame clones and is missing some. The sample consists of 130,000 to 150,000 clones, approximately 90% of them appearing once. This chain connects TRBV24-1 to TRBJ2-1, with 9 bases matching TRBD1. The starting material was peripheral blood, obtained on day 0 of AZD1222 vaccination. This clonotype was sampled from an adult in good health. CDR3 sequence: CATSDTGQGSEQFF. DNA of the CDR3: TGTGCCACCAGTGATACTGGACAGGGGAGCGAGCAGTTCTTC.